A selection of T cell receptor beta chains follows, all from one sample in a study of blood T cell repertoires in COVID-19. Assay: immunoSEQ multiplex PCR; the TCRdb copy retains only in-frame clones and omits some. The sample gives tens of thousands of clones, 65% to 85% of which show up once; about 4.2% is in the top ten. Sequenced: peripheral blood. The receptors stem from a man aged 50-59 years with active COVID-19. Each CDR3 is given with its conserved first and last residue. Fields, in order: V gene, J gene, clone size, D gene, CDR3 protein, CDR3 DNA. D genes are given only for firm matches. The size of a clone is reported for some rows only, either as once, few or many, or as a class for expanded clones.

v_call: TRBV5-1
j_call: TRBJ2-3
clone_size: -
d_call: TRBD2
cdr3_aa: CASSLGLAGGTDTQYF
cdr3_nt: TGCGCCAGCAGCTTGGGACTAGCGGGGGGGACAGATACGCAGTATTTT

v_call: TRBV2
j_call: TRBJ1-1
clone_size: few
d_call: TRBD1
cdr3_aa: CASAGGTEAFF
cdr3_nt: TGTGCCAGCGCAGGGGGCACTGAAGCTTTCTTT

v_call: TRBV11-2
j_call: TRBJ1-1
clone_size: medium-sized
d_call: -
cdr3_aa: CASSLVSGANTEAFF
cdr3_nt: TGTGCCAGCAGCTTAGTGTCTGGGGCGAACACTGAAGCTTTCTTT

v_call: TRBV11-3
j_call: TRBJ2-1
clone_size: -
d_call: TRBD2
cdr3_aa: CASSLTSGEYNEQFF
cdr3_nt: TGTGCCAGCAGCTTGACTAGCGGGGAATACAATGAGCAGTTCTTC

v_call: TRBV12-3/TRBV12-4
j_call: TRBJ1-5
clone_size: -
d_call: -
cdr3_aa: CASRSTDNQPQHF
cdr3_nt: TGTGCCAGCAGATCGACAGATAATCAGCCCCAGCATTTT

v_call: TRBV5-1
j_call: TRBJ1-6
clone_size: -
d_call: -
cdr3_aa: CASSLVGAWSPLHF
cdr3_nt: TGCGCCAGCAGCTTGGTGGGCGCGTGGTCACCCCTCCACTTT

v_call: TRBV18
j_call: TRBJ2-3
clone_size: -
d_call: -
cdr3_aa: CASSPGQGTDTQYF
cdr3_nt: TGTGCCAGCTCACCAGGGCAGGGCACAGATACGCAGTATTTT

v_call: TRBV14
j_call: TRBJ2-1
clone_size: -
d_call: -
cdr3_aa: CASSQASGPRSYNEQFF
cdr3_nt: TGTGCCAGCAGCCAAGCCTCCGGCCCCAGGTCCTACAATGAGCAGTTCTTC

v_call: TRBV27
j_call: TRBJ2-7
clone_size: -
d_call: -
cdr3_aa: CASKVGTGPYEQYF
cdr3_nt: TGTGCCAGTAAGGTAGGAACAGGCCCCTACGAGCAGTACTTC

v_call: TRBV2
j_call: TRBJ2-2
clone_size: -
d_call: TRBD1
cdr3_aa: CASISLGQGPSTNTGELFF
cdr3_nt: TGTGCCAGCATATCGTTGGGACAGGGACCTTCCACGAACACCGGGGAGCTGTTTTTT

v_call: TRBV6-5
j_call: TRBJ1-4
clone_size: -
d_call: TRBD1
cdr3_aa: CASSRGQGSNEKLFF
cdr3_nt: TGTGCCAGCAGTAGGGGACAGGGTTCTAATGAAAAACTGTTTTTT

v_call: TRBV11-2
j_call: TRBJ1-1
clone_size: -
d_call: -
cdr3_aa: CASSLQGMNTEAFF
cdr3_nt: TGTGCCAGCAGCTTACAGGGGATGAACACTGAAGCTTTCTTT

v_call: TRBV7-7
j_call: TRBJ2-1
clone_size: -
d_call: TRBD1
cdr3_aa: CASSLAAGQGPYNEQFF
cdr3_nt: TGTGCCAGCAGCTTAGCGGCCGGACAGGGCCCCTACAATGAGCAGTTCTTC

v_call: TRBV7-2
j_call: TRBJ1-5
clone_size: -
d_call: TRBD1
cdr3_aa: CASSLQGDSNQPQHF
cdr3_nt: TGTGCCAGCAGCTTACAGGGGGATAGCAATCAGCCCCAGCATTTT

v_call: TRBV5-8
j_call: TRBJ2-7
clone_size: -
d_call: TRBD1
cdr3_aa: CASSSTGARGYEQYF
cdr3_nt: TGTGCCAGCAGCTCGACAGGGGCTCGGGGATACGAGCAGTACTTC

v_call: TRBV5-1
j_call: TRBJ2-7
clone_size: -
d_call: TRBD1
cdr3_aa: CASSLDMPGQIFYEQYF
cdr3_nt: TGCGCCAGCAGCTTGGACATGCCGGGACAGATCTTCTACGAGCAGTACTTC

v_call: TRBV9
j_call: TRBJ2-3
clone_size: -
d_call: TRBD1
cdr3_aa: CASSVPGTGGTDTQYF
cdr3_nt: TGTGCCAGCAGCGTGCCCGGGACAGGGGGCACAGATACGCAGTATTTT

v_call: TRBV5-1
j_call: TRBJ1-4
clone_size: -
d_call: TRBD1
cdr3_aa: CASSQGALLTNEKLFF
cdr3_nt: TGCGCCAGCAGCCAGGGGGCACTTCTAACTAATGAAAAACTGTTTTTT

v_call: TRBV27
j_call: TRBJ2-1
clone_size: -
d_call: TRBD2
cdr3_aa: CASRLRLAGGNEQFF
cdr3_nt: TGTGCCAGCAGGCTCCGGCTAGCGGGGGGCAATGAGCAGTTCTTC

v_call: TRBV19
j_call: TRBJ1-2
clone_size: few
d_call: TRBD1
cdr3_aa: CASSTQGASNYGYTF
cdr3_nt: TGTGCCAGTAGTACCCAGGGGGCCTCTAACTATGGCTACACCTTC

v_call: TRBV10-3
j_call: TRBJ2-3
clone_size: -
d_call: TRBD2
cdr3_aa: CAISLAGGRTDTQYF
cdr3_nt: TGTGCCATCAGTCTAGCGGGGGGACGCACAGATACGCAGTATTTT

v_call: TRBV12-3/TRBV12-4
j_call: TRBJ1-3
clone_size: -
d_call: TRBD1
cdr3_aa: CASRPGGGNTIYF
cdr3_nt: TGTGCCAGCAGACCAGGGGGAGGAAACACCATATATTTT

v_call: TRBV5-1
j_call: TRBJ1-1
clone_size: -
d_call: -
cdr3_aa: CASSFGGVNTEAFF
cdr3_nt: TGCGCCAGCAGCTTCGGAGGAGTGAACACTGAAGCTTTCTTT

v_call: TRBV18
j_call: TRBJ2-7
clone_size: -
d_call: -
cdr3_aa: CASSHGSIAVFYEQYF
cdr3_nt: TGTGCCAGCTCACACGGGTCGATAGCGGTTTTCTACGAGCAGTACTTC

v_call: TRBV9
j_call: TRBJ2-5
clone_size: -
d_call: -
cdr3_aa: CASSPRSGLQETQYF
cdr3_nt: TGTGCCAGCAGCCCCCGATCGGGGTTACAAGAGACCCAGTACTTC

v_call: TRBV5-1
j_call: TRBJ2-1
clone_size: -
d_call: TRBD2
cdr3_aa: CASSPRLSGGHNEQFF
cdr3_nt: TGCGCCAGCAGCCCCCGACTAAGCGGGGGACACAATGAGCAGTTCTTC

v_call: TRBV19
j_call: TRBJ2-3
clone_size: -
d_call: TRBD2
cdr3_aa: CASSISAGVATDTQYF
cdr3_nt: TGTGCCAGTAGTATTTCAGCGGGGGTTGCCACAGATACGCAGTATTTT

v_call: TRBV5-1
j_call: TRBJ2-7
clone_size: -
d_call: -
cdr3_aa: CASSLEQGWYEQYF
cdr3_nt: TGCGCCAGCAGCTTGGAACAGGGTTGGTACGAGCAGTACTTC

v_call: TRBV2
j_call: TRBJ2-1
clone_size: -
d_call: -
cdr3_aa: CASSLRANEQFF
cdr3_nt: TGTGCCAGCAGTCTTAGAGCGAATGAGCAGTTCTTC

v_call: TRBV2
j_call: TRBJ2-5
clone_size: -
d_call: TRBD1
cdr3_aa: CASSSRQGEETQYF
cdr3_nt: TGTGCCAGCAGTAGTAGACAGGGAGAAGAGACCCAGTACTTC

v_call: TRBV2
j_call: TRBJ2-7
clone_size: -
d_call: TRBD1
cdr3_aa: CASGGQGGSYEQYF
cdr3_nt: TGTGCCAGCGGGGGACAGGGAGGGTCCTACGAGCAGTACTTC

v_call: TRBV27
j_call: TRBJ2-5
clone_size: -
d_call: -
cdr3_aa: CASSVGGRDGTQYF
cdr3_nt: TGTGCCAGCAGTGTGGGGGGGCGAGATGGGACCCAGTACTTC

v_call: TRBV18
j_call: TRBJ1-5
clone_size: -
d_call: TRBD1
cdr3_aa: CASNTGGNNQPQHF
cdr3_nt: TGTGCCAGTAACACAGGGGGTAACAATCAGCCCCAGCATTTT

v_call: TRBV15
j_call: TRBJ1-5
clone_size: -
d_call: -
cdr3_aa: CATSRDPGAIGPQHF
cdr3_nt: TGTGCCACCAGCAGAGATCCAGGGGCTATAGGTCCCCAGCATTTT